This passage covers 10 T cell receptor beta chains from one sample sequenced in a study of blood T cells in healthy people across ages. Next came a second PCR, run for about 7 to 12 cycles, which used a sample-barcoded 5' primer along with a J-beta primer mix. TCRdb independently ran MiXCR on the 5' RACE reads; one entry per CDR3 protein. The sample has around 1,800,000 distinct CDR3 sequences, about two fifths seen once; the top ten hold roughly 24%. The specimen sequenced was blood. The receptors were sampled from a human donor in good health.

This clonotype was recorded a few times. The chain couples TRBV6-2 or TRBV6-3 to TRBJ2-1, with TRBD2 identical over 7 bases. Germline V gene data show CDR1 as MNHEY and CDR2 as SVGEGT. The CDR3 loop spans 17 amino acids. V lost 1 base to trimming and J lost 0 bases; unmatched junction nucleotides: 6. CDR3 in amino acids: CASSYLLAFSSYNEQFF. The CDR3, as DNA: TGTGCCAGCAGTTACTTACTAGCGTTTAGCTCCTACAATGAGCAGTTCTTC.

V usage is TRBV5-1 and J usage is TRBJ2-7; 7 bases agree with TRBD2. The CDR3 is made up of 14 amino acids. In germline, CDR1 is SGHRS, CDR2 YFSETQ. V was pared by 4 bases and J by 11 bases, with 15 bases of the junction left unmatched. This CDR3 is CASSPAGDTGREYF. The DNA of the CDR3 is TGCGCCAGCAGCCCCGCGGGAGATACAGGTCGGGAGTACTTC.

The chain employs TRBV5-5 and TRBJ2-7; TRBD2 might be the D (6 bases). Trimming took 0 bases from V and 2 from J, leaving 21 bases between them. The CDR3 is 18 amino acids. From germline, CDR1 is SGHKS and CDR2 YYEKEE (reference sequence). CDR3 sequence: CASSLGGHGRSWAYEQYF. CDR3 bases: TGTGCCAGCAGCTTGGGTGGACATGGGAGGTCTTGGGCCTACGAGCAGTACTTC.

This sequence joins TRBV18 and TRBJ2-4, with 8 bases aligning to TRBD2. Germline CDR1 and CDR2: KGHSH and LQKENI. Unmatched junction bases numbered 19, after V lost 6 bases and J lost 0 bases. The CDR3 spans 20 residues. The CDR3 coding sequence is TGTGCCAGCTCGCCTAAAGGCAGTAGCGGGACCCAACTAGCCAAAAACATTCAGTACTTC. Its protein is CASSPKGSSGTQLAKNIQYF.

The chain carries TRBV28 and TRBJ2-7, with 7 nucleotides matching TRBD2. From germline, CDR1 is MDHEN and CDR2 SYDVKM. This CDR3 is built from 15 residues. The junction had 8 bases not matched to a gene; V was cut back by 5 bases and J by 1 base. The CDR3 loop reads CASSELHGGSYEQYF. Here the CDR3 DNA reads TGTGCCAGCAGTGAACTCCACGGGGGGTCCTACGAGCAGTACTTC.

The chain combines TRBV20-1 with TRBJ2-2, with 12 bases identical to TRBD2. This CDR3 spans 15 amino acids. CDR1 and CDR2 from the germline V gene are DFQATT and SNEGSKA (reference sequence). The ends lost 4 bases at V and 6 bases at J; junction bases unmatched: 6. The CDR3 reads CSATQRLAGAGELFF. The CDR3 DNA sequence: TGCAGTGCTACCCAGAGACTAGCGGGGGCCGGGGAGCTGTTTTTT.

This clonotype was counted a few times. The chain uses TRBV7-8 and TRBJ1-2, with TRBD1 identical over 8 bases. CDR1 is SGHVS, CDR2 FQNEAQ, per germline. This CDR3 is built from 16 residues. V shed 5 bases, J shed 2 bases, and the junction held 10 bases outside the gene matches. The CDR3 sequence is CASSIETGVGNYGYTF. The DNA of the CDR3 is TGTGCCAGCAGCATAGAGACAGGGGTTGGGAACTATGGCTACACCTTC.

The V call is TRBV20-1, the J call TRBJ1-4; 7 nucleotides align to TRBD1. Per germline, CDR1 DFQATT and CDR2 SNEGSKA (reference sequence). V lost 6 bases, J lost 7 bases, and 8 bases stayed unmatched. The CDR3 covers 13 residues. The CDR3 DNA reads as TGCAGTGCAAGACAGGGATGGGGTGAAAAACTGTTTTTT. Protein sequence: CSARQGWGEKLFF.

This clonotype was detected a few times. The chain is built from TRBV11-2 and TRBJ1-2, with D unresolved. The CDR3 is made up of 17 amino acids. Trimming took off 5 bases at V and 0 bases at J, with 19 bases between the two ends. The germline V gene has CDR1 SGHAT and CDR2 FQNNGV. This CDR3 is CASSHVIQETSNYGYTF. CDR3 in DNA: TGTGCCAGCAGCCACGTTATTCAGGAGACTTCTAACTATGGCTACACCTTC.

This clonotype was seen a handful of times. At one end, the junction sequence differs from germline, possibly due to a read error. This chain joins TRBV5-1 and TRBJ2-3; D is possibly TRBD2 (7 bases). CDR1 and CDR2 (germline): SGHRS, YFSETQ. This CDR3 spans 19 amino acids. The DNA for the CDR3 is TGCGCCAGCAGATTGGGGGGGGCCCCTTTCTCGAGTATTATGGATACGCAGTATTTT. Translating it yields CASRLGGAPFSSIMDTQYF.